This paragraph reports one T cell receptor (beta chain). The target antigen is unknown. The sample belongs to a study of cytomegalovirus exposure and HLA in healthy donors. Across the study: A subsequent analysis reported that the roughly 120 validation repertoires were produced on the same platform that had also been used for the 600 to 700 first-cohort repertoires. Points from the study as a whole: The classifier reportedly diagnosed cytomegalovirus status with high specificity and sensitivity. Among TCR beta chains, those listed as cytomegalovirus-associated numbered 164. In the 100 to 150 validation repertoires, under 95% of cluster scores exceeded 0, per a later analysis.

Assay: immunoSEQ multiplex PCR; the TCRdb copy retains only in-frame clones and omits some. The table lists 150,000 to 200,000 clones, about 96% of them singletons. The TCR originated in a young woman in good health and CMV-seronegative. The sequenced sample consisted of PBMCs.

The chain's CDR3 is CASSSSGVGGYTF. The CDR3 nucleotides read TGTGCCAGCAGCTCTTCAGGGGTGGGGGGCTACACCTTC. The chain has TRBV6-5 and TRBJ1-2, with a tentative D call TRBD1 (6 bases). Germline lookup yields CDR1 MNHEY and CDR2 SVGAGI. The CDR3 sequence is 13 residues long. V gave up 6 bases and J gave up 8 bases, with 16 bases separating them.